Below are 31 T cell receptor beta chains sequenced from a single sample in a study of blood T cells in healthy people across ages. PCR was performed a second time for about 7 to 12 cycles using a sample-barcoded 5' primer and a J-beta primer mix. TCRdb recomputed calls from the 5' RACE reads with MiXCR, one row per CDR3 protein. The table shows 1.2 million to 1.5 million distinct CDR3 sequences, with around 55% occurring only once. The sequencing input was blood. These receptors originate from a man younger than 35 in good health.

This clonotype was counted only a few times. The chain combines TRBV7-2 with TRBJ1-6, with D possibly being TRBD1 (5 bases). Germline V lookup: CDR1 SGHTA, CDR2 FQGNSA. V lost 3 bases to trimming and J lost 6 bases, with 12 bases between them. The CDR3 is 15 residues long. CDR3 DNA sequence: TGTGCCAGCAGCTTCGCCGGGACCCCTAATTCACCCCTCCACTTT. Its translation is CASSFAGTPNSPLHF. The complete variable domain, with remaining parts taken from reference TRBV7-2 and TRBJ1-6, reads GAGVSQSPSNKVTEKGKDVELRCDPISGHTALYWYRQSLGQGLEFLIYFQGNSAPDKSGLPSDRFSAERTGGSVSTLTIQRTQQEDSAVYLCASSFAGTPNSPLHFGNGTRLTVT.

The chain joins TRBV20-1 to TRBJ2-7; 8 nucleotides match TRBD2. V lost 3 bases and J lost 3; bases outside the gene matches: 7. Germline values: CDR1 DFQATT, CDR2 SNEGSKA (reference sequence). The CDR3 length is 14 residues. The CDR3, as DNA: TGCAGTGCTAGGGGAGCGGGAGATCTCTACGAGCAGTACTTC. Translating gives CSARGAGDLYEQYF.

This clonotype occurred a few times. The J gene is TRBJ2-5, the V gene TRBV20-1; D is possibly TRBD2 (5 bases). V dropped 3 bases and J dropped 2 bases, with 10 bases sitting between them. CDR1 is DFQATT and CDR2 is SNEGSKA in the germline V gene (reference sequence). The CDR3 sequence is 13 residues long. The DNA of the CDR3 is TGCAGTGCTAGGAGAGCGGAACAAGAGACCCAGTACTTC. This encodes CSARRAEQETQYF.

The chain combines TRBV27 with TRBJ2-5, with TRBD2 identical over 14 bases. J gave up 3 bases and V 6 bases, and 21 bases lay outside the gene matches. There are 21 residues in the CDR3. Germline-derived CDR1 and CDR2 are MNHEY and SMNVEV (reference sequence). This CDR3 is CASRGLAGGRGYRRSEETQYF. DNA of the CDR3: TGTGCCAGCAGAGGACTAGCGGGGGGCAGGGGCTATCGTAGGAGCGAAGAGACCCAGTACTTC.

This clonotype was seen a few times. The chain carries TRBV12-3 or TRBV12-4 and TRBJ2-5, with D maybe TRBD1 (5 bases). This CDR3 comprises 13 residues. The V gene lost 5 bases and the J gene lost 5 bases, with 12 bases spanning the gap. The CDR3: CASSVQGVETQYF. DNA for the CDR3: TGTGCCAGCAGTGTACAAGGGGTGGAGACCCAGTACTTC.

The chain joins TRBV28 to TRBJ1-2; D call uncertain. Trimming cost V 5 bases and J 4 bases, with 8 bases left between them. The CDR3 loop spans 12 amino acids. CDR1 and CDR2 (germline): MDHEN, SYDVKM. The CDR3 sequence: CASSDGRYGYTF. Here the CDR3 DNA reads TGTGCCAGCAGTGACGGCCGCTATGGCTACACCTTC.

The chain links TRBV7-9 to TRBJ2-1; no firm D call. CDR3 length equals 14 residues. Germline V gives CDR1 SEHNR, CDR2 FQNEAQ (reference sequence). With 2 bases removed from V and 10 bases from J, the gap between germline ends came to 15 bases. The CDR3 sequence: CASSLLIRAGEQFF. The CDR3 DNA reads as TGTGCCAGCAGCTTATTAATTCGGGCCGGCGAGCAGTTCTTC.

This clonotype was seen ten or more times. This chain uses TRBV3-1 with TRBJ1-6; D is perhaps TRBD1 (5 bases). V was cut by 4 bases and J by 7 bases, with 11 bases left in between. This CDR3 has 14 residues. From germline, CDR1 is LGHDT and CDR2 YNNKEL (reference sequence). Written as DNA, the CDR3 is TGTGCCAGCAGCCCCTCTCGGGGGAATTCACCCCTCCACTTT. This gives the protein CASSPSRGNSPLHF.

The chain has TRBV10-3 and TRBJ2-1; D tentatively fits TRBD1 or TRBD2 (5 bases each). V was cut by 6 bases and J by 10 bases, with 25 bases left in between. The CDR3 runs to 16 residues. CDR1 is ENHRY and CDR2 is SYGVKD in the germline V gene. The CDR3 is CAISDSRDHYSYEQFF. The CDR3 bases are TGTGCCATCAGCGATTCCCGGGACCATTATAGCTACGAGCAGTTCTTC.

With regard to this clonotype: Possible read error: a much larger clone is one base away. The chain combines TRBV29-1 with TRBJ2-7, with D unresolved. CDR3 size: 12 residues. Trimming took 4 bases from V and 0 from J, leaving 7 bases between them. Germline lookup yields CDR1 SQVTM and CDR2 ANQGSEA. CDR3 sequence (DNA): TGCAGCGTTGTGGCGGACTCCTACGAGCAGTACTTC. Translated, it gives CSVVADSYEQYF.

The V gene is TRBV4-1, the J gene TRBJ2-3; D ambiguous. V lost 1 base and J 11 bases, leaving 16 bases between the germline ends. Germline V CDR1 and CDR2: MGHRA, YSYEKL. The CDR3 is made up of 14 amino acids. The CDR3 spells CASSQVTANYGQYF. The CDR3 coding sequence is TGCGCCAGCAGCCAAGTGACTGCTAATTATGGGCAGTATTTT.

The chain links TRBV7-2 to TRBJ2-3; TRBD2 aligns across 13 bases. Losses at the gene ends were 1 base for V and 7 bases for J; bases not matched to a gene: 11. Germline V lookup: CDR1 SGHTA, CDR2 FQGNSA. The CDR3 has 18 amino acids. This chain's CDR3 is CASSLGLTSGRGVNTQYF. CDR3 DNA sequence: TGTGCCAGCAGCTTAGGCCTAACTAGCGGGAGGGGGGTAAATACGCAGTATTTT.

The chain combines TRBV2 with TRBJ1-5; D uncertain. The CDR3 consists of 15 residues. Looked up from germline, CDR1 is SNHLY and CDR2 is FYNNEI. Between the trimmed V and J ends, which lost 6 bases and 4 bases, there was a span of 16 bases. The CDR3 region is CASSIRHPGNQPQHF. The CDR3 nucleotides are TGTGCCAGCAGCATAAGACATCCGGGGAATCAGCCCCAGCATTTT.

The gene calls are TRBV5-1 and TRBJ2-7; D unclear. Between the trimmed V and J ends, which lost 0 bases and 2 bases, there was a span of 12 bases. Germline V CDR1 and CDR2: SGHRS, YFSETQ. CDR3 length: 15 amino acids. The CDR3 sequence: CASSLVQSSPYEQYF. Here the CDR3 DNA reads TGCGCCAGCAGCTTGGTTCAGAGTTCACCCTACGAGCAGTACTTC.

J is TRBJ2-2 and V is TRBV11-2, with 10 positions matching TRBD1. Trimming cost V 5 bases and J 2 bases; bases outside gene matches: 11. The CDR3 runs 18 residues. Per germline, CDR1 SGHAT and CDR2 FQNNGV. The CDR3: CASSPTGTGALNTGELFF. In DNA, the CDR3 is TGTGCCAGCAGCCCTACCGGGACAGGGGCCCTAAACACCGGGGAGCTGTTTTTT.

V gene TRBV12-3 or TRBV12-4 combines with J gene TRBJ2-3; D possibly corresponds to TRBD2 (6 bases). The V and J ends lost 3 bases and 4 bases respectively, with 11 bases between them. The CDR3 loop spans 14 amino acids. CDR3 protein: CASSFGGAADTQYF. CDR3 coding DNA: TGTGCCAGCAGTTTCGGCGGGGCGGCAGATACGCAGTATTTT.

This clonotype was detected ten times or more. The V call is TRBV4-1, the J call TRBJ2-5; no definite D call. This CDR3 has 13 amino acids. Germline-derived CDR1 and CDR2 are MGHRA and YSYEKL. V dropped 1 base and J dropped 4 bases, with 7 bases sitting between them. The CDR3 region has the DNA TGCGCCAGCAGCCAAGGTGGCAGAGAGACCCAGTACTTC. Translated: CASSQGGRETQYF.

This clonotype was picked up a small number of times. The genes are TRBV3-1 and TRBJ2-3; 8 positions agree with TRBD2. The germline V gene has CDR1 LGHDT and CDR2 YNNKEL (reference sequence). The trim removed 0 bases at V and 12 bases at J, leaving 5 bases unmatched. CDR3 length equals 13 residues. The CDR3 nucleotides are TGTGCCAGCAGCCAAGAAGGGACTAGGTTACAGTATTTT. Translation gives CASSQEGTRLQYF.

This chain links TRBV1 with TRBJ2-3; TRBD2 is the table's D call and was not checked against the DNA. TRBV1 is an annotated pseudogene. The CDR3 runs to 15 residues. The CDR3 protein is CTSRGTSEGTDTQYF. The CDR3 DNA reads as TGCACCAGCAGAGGGACTAGCGAGGGCACAGATACGCAGTATTTT.

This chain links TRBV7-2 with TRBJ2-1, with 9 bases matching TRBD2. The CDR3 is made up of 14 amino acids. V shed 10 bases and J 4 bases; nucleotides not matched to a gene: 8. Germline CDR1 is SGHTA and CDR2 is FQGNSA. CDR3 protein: CAIVSGGGYNEQFF. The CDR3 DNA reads TGTGCCATCGTTAGCGGGGGAGGGTACAATGAGCAGTTCTTC.

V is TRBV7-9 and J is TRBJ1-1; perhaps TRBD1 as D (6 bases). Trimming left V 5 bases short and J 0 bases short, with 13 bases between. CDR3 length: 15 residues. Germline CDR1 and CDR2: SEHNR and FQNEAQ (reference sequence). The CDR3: CASSPPDRLNTEAFF. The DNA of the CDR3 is TGTGCCAGCAGCCCTCCGGACAGACTGAACACTGAAGCTTTCTTT.

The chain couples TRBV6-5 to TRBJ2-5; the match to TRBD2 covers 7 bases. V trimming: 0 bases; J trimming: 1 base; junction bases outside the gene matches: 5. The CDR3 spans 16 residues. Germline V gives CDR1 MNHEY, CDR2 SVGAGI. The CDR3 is CASSYSRRGVQETQYF. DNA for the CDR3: TGTGCCAGCAGTTACTCGCGACGGGGGGTCCAAGAGACCCAGTACTTC.

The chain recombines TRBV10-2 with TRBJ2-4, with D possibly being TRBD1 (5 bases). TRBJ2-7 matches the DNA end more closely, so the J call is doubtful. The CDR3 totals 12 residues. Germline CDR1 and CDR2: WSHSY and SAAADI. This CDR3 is CASSESGAEQYF. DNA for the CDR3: TGCGCCAGCAGTGAGTCAGGGGCCGAGCAGTACTTC.

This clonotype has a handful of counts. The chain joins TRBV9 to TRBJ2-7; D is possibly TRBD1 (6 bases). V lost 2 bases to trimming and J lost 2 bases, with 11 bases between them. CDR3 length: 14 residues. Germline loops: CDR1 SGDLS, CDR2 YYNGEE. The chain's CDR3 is CASSVDEGAYEQYF. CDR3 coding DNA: TGTGCCAGCAGCGTGGACGAGGGGGCCTACGAGCAGTACTTC. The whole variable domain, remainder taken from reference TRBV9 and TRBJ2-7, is DSGVTQTPKHLITATGQRVTLRCSPRSGDLSVYWYQQSLDQGLQFLIQYYNGEERAKGNILERFSAQQFPDLHSELNLSSLELGDSALYFCASSVDEGAYEQYFGPGTRLTVT.

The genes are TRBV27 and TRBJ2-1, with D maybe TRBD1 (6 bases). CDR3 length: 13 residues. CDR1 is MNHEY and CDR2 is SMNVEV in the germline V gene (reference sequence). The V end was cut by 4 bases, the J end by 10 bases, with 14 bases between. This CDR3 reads CASSYLNTGEQFF. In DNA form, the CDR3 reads TGTGCCAGCAGTTACTTAAATACAGGGGAGCAGTTCTTC.

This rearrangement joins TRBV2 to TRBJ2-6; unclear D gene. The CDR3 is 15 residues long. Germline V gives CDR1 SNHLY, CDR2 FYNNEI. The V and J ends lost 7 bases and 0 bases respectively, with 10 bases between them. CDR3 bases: TGTGCCAGCAACCCTTCCGTCTCTGGGGCCAACGTCCTGACTTTC. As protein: CASNPSVSGANVLTF.

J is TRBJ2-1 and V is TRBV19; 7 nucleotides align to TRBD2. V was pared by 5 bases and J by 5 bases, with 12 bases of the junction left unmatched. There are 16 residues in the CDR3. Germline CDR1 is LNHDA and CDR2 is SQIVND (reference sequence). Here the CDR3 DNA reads TGTGCCAGTAGTTGGTTTCCGCTAGCGGACGACAATGAGCAGTTCTTC. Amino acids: CASSWFPLADDNEQFF.

The DNA of the CDR3 is TGTGCCAGCAGCTTAACCGGGTCTCCATATGAGCAGTTCTTC. Protein sequence: CASSLTGSPYEQFF. V usage is TRBV7-9 and J usage is TRBJ2-1; the D is unclear. Germline CDR1 reads SEHNR; CDR2 reads FQNEAQ (reference sequence). V was clipped by 2 bases and J by 8 bases, with 13 bases between them. The CDR3 has 14 amino acids.

The CDR3 nucleotides read TGTGCCAGCAGTCGCGTGATGGAGGGTCGTGAAAAACTGTTTTTT. Its protein is CASSRVMEGREKLFF. V usage is TRBV2 and J usage is TRBJ1-4; D call uncertain. Per germline, CDR1 SNHLY and CDR2 FYNNEI. V lost 5 bases and J 7 bases, leaving 17 bases between the germline ends. The CDR3 is 15 amino acids.

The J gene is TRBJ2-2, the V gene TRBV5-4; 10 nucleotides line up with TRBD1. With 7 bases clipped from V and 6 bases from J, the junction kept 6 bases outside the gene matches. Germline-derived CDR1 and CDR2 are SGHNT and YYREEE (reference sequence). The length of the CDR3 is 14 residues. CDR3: CASGRQGAAGELFF. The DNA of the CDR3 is TGTGCCAGCGGAAGACAGGGGGCCGCCGGGGAGCTGTTTTTT.

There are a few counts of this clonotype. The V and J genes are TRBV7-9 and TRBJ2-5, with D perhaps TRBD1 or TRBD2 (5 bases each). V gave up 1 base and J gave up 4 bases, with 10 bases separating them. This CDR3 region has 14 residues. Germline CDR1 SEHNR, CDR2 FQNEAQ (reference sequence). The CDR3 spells CASSLGERGETQYF. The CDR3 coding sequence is TGTGCCAGCAGCTTAGGCGAGAGGGGAGAGACCCAGTACTTC. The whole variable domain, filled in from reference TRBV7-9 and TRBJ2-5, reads DTGVSQNPRHKITKRGQNVTFRCDPISEHNRLYWYRQTLGQGPEFLTYFQNEAQLEKSRLLSDRFSAERPKGSFSTLEIQRTEQGDSAMYLCASSLGERGETQYFGPGTRLLVL.